This entry features one TCR beta chain sequence. Its antigen is unidentified. The data stem from a study of monozygotic twins with inflammatory bowel disease. General study results and limits: In the analysis, different T cell subtypes could not be told apart.

Each sample had eight separate cDNA synthesis reactions. A 6-nucleotide sample barcode was carried by the UMIs, which template switching added. TCRdb re-called the 5' RACE reads; one entry per CDR3 protein, DNA not given. Recorded for this sample: around 370,000 distinct CDR3 sequences. The sequencing sample was made of blood. This TCR came from a human donor with ulcerative colitis or Crohn's disease, or a healthy co-twin of an affected twin (not recorded which).

The CDR3 spells CATSDPLGQPPVSYEQYF. J is TRBJ2-7 and V is TRBV24-1; lacking DNA, the TRBD1 call made by TCRdb goes unchecked. The CDR3 has 18 amino acids. Per germline, CDR1 KGHDR and CDR2 SFDVKD.